This passage covers 2 T cell receptor beta chains from one sample sequenced in a study of blood T cells in healthy people across ages. A second about 7 to 12 cycle PCR used barcoded and J-beta primers. MiXCR, applied by TCRdb to the 5' RACE reads, yields one record per CDR3 protein. Here the sample spans approximately 600,000 distinct CDR3 sequences, about 54% being singletons. The sample taken for sequencing was blood. These receptors all stem from a man in his 60s in good health.

The V and J genes are TRBV2 and TRBJ1-6, with 8 nucleotides matching TRBD1. The CDR3 is 15 amino acids. The germline CDR1 and CDR2 sequences are SNHLY and FYNNEI. V shed 8 bases, J shed 6 bases, and the junction held 9 bases outside the gene matches. CDR3 nucleotide sequence: TGTGCCAGCTCCGGACAGGGAAGGAGTAATTCACCCCTCCACTTT. The encoded protein is CASSGQGRSNSPLHF.

The J gene is TRBJ1-6, the V gene TRBV6-1; D is perhaps TRBD1 (6 bases). This CDR3 region has 14 residues. Germline V CDR1 and CDR2: MNHNS, SASEGT. Trimming pared 4 bases from V and 5 bases from J, leaving 9 bases between. The CDR3 sequence is CASSVQGNNSPLHF. The CDR3 bases are TGTGCCAGCAGTGTCCAGGGGAATAATTCACCCCTCCACTTT.